The clone carrying this T cell receptor beta chain was seen many times. The antigen is unknown. Time point denoted: healthy volunteer bleed at 6 weeks. Unseparated into fractions, whole blood served as the source from which total RNA was extracted. These data come from a study of human T cells and chemical hapten exposure. Study-wide results and caveats: Unchanged with DPC sensitization were TCRs above 1 in 1000 frequency.

V was pared by 0 bases and J by 3 bases, with 6 bases between. The germline V gene has CDR1 SGDLS and CDR2 YYNGEE. The CDR3 is 13 amino acids. Unique molecular identifiers were attached to individual cDNA molecules within the library. TCRdb re-called the RACE reads through MiXCR, storing one row per CDR3 protein. The table includes under 50,000 distinct CDR3 sequences, 3% to 4% detected once. The V and J genes are TRBV9 and TRBJ1-1, with no clear D. Sequences were obtained from whole blood. The source is a human donor in good health. Some clones in this sample may be carry-over from other donors' samples. For the CDR3, the DNA is TGTGCCAGCAGCGTAGGCGTGTACACTGAAGCTTTCTTT. Amino acids: CASSVGVYTEAFF.